The sequence of this TCR beta chain was determined in a study of blood T cell repertoires in COVID-19. Whole-study context: Sample material is recorded as cDNA or gDNA derived from T cells, B-cell-depleted T cells, or PBMCs.

In the source study's methods: Using reference gene primer amplification, nucleated cell counts were estimated. Using immunoSEQ multiplex PCR, the repertoire was profiled, and TCRdb retains in-frame clones only, with some absent. V, J and clone size reflect that table, while D and trimming were determined from the DNA. Among some 150,000 clones listed, 75% to 90% were seen once. CDR3 length: 12 residues. Trimming removed 7 bases from V and 1 base from J, with 7 bases in between. Germline CDR1 and CDR2: MNHEY and SMNVEV (reference sequence). Specimen: peripheral blood. The chain combines TRBV27 with TRBJ2-5; D is ambiguous. The sequence derives from a man between 60 and 75 years old with acute or convalescent COVID-19. This chain's CDR3 is CASTTTQETQYF. CDR3 DNA sequence: TGTGCCAGCACCACTACCCAAGAGACCCAGTACTTC.